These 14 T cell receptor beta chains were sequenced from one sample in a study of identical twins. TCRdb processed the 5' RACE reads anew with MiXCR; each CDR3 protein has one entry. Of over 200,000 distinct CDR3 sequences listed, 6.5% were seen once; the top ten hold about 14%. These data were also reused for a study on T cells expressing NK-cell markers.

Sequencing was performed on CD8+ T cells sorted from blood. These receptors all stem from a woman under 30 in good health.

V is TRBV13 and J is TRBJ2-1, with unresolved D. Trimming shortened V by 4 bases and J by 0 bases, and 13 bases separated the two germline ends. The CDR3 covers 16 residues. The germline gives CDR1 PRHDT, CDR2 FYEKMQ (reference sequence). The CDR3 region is CASSSATWSSYNEQFF. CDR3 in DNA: TGTGCCAGCAGCTCCGCAACTTGGAGCTCCTACAATGAGCAGTTCTTC.

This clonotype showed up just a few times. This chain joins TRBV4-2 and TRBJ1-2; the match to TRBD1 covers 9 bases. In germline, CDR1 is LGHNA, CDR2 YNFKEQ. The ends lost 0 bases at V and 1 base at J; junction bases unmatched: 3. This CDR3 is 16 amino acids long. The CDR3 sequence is CASSQEGQGGNYGYTF. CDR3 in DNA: TGTGCCAGCAGCCAAGAGGGACAGGGAGGTAACTATGGCTACACCTTC.

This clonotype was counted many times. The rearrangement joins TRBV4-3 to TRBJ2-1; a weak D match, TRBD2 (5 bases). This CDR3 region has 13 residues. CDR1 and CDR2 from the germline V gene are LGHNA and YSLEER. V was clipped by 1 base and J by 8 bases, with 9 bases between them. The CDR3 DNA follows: TGCGCCAGCAGCCAAGGAGGAGGCTATGAGCAGTTCTTC. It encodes CASSQGGGYEQFF.

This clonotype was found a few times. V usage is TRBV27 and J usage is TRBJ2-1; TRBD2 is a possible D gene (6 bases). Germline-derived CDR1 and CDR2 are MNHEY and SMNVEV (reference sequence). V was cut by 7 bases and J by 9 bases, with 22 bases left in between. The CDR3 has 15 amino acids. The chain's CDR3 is CASMGLAVGLGEQFF. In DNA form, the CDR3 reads TGTGCCAGCATGGGGTTAGCGGTAGGGTTGGGTGAGCAGTTCTTC.

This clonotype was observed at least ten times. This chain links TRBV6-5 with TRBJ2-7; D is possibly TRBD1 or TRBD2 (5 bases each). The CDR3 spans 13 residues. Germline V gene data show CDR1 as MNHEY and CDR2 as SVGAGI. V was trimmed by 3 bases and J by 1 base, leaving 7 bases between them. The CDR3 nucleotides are TGTGCCAGCAGTTATGGGGGATCCTACGAGCAGTACTTC. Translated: CASSYGGSYEQYF.

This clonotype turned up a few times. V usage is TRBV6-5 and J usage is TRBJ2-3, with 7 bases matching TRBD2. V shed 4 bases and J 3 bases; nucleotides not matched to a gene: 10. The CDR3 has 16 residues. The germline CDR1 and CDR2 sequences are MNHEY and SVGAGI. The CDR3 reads CASSSHASGDTDTQYF. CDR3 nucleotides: TGTGCCAGCAGTTCCCACGCTAGCGGAGATACAGATACGCAGTATTTT.

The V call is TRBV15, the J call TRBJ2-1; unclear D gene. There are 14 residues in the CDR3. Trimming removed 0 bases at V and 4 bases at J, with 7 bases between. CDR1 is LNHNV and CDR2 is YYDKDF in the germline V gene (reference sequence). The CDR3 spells CATSREAGYNEQFF. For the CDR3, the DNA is TGTGCCACCAGCAGAGAGGCAGGTTACAATGAGCAGTTCTTC.

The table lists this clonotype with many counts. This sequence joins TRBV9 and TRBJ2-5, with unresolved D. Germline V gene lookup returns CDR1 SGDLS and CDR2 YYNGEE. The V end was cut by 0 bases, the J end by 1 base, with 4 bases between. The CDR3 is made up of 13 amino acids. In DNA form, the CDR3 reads TGTGCCAGCAGCGTAGAGAGCCAAGAGACCCAGTACTTC. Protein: CASSVESQETQYF. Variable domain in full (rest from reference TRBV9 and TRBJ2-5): DSGVTQTPKHLITATGQRVTLRCSPRSGDLSVYWYQQSLDQGLQFLIQYYNGEERAKGNILERFSAQQFPDLHSELNLSSLELGDSALYFCASSVESQETQYFGPGTRLLVL.

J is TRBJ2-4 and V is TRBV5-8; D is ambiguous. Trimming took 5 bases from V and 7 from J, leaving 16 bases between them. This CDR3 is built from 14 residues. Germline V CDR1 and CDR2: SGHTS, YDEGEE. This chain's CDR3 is CASSATRGNNIQYF. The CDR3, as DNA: TGTGCCAGCAGTGCCACGAGAGGAAATAACATTCAGTACTTC.

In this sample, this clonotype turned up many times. DNA for the CDR3: TGTGCCAGCAGCCCCCGTGGTGGGTTTGAAGCTTTCTTT. Its translation: CASSPRGGFEAFF. This chain links TRBV12-3 or TRBV12-4 with TRBJ1-1; D remains unclear. V was clipped by 6 bases and J by 7 bases, with 15 bases between them. This CDR3 region has 13 residues.

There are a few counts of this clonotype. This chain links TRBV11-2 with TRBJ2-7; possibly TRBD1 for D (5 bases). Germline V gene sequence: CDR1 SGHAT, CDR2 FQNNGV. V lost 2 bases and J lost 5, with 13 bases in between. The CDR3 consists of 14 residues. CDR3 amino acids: CASSLLRGADEQYF. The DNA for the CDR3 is TGTGCCAGCAGCTTACTTAGGGGCGCCGACGAGCAGTACTTC.

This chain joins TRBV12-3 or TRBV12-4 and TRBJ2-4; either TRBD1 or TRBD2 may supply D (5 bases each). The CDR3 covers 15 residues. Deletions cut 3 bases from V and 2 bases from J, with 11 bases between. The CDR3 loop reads CASSLMVGPKNIQYF. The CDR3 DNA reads TGTGCCAGCAGTTTGATGGTGGGACCCAAAAACATTCAGTACTTC.

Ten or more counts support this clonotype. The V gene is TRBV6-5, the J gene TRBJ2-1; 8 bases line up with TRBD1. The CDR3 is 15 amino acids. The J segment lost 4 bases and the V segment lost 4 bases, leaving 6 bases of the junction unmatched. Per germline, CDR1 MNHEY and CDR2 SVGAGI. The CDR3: CASSSGQATYNEQFF. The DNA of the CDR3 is TGTGCCAGCAGTTCGGGACAGGCGACATACAATGAGCAGTTCTTC.

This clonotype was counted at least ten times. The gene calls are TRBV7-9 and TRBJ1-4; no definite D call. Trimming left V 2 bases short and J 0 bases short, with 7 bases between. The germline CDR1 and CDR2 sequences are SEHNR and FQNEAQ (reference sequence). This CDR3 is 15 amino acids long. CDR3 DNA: TGTGCCAGCAGCTTACCCACAGCAACTAATGAAAAACTGTTTTTT. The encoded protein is CASSLPTATNEKLFF. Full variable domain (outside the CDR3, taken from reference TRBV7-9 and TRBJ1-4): DTGVSQNPRHKITKRGQNVTFRCDPISEHNRLYWYRQTLGQGPEFLTYFQNEAQLEKSRLLSDRFSAERPKGSFSTLEIQRTEQGDSAMYLCASSLPTATNEKLFFGSGTQLSVL.